This T cell receptor beta chain was captured by sequencing in a study of beta chain features in type 1 diabetes. This clone has just a few counts. Its antigen is currently unknown. Isolated RNA was reverse transcribed in full, so expressed TCRB transcripts were sequenced. TCRdb's copy holds only in-frame clones and misses some; the assay was immunoSEQ multiplex PCR. The sample yields 300,000 to 350,000 clones, approximately 9.9% seen once. General study findings and limits: Moderate yet significant TCRB CDR3 shortening was seen in Type 1 diabetes patients in all four CD4+ subsets.

CDR3 length: 15 amino acids. Germline V gene data show CDR1 as MNHEY and CDR2 as SMNVEV (reference sequence). Trimming shortened V by 8 bases and J by 4 bases, and 18 bases separated the two germline ends. The receptor comes from a man younger than 40 with type 1 diabetes. The chain joins TRBV27 to TRBJ2-1; D assignment may be TRBD1 or TRBD2 (5 bases each). Sequencing was done on a sample of central memory CD4+ T cells from blood. The CDR3 sequence is CASPWGSGSYNEQFF. CDR3 coding DNA: TGTGCCAGCCCTTGGGGGTCAGGATCATACAATGAGCAGTTCTTC.